This T cell receptor (beta chain) was sequenced in a study of Graves' ophthalmopathy and Graves' hyperthyroidism. Comment on this clonotype: This could be a read error, since a much larger clone is one nucleotide away.

RNA transcripts yielded amplified TCR beta CDR3 regions. Amplification began with first-round RT-PCR using HTBI primers, then second-round multiplex PCR was performed. TCRdb fed the multiplex PCR reads into MiXCR, producing one record per CDR3 protein. The table lists around 1,000,000 distinct CDR3 sequences, 35% to 45% of them singletons, with 11% in the top ten. V lost 9 bases, J lost 0 bases, and 14 bases lay in between. There are 15 residues in the CDR3. V gene TRBV12-3 or TRBV12-4 combines with J gene TRBJ1-4; possibly TRBD1 for D (6 bases). The material sequenced was peripheral blood or thyroid tissue (not recorded which). The sequence was collected from an adult man with Graves' hyperthyroidism. The CDR3 nucleotides read TGTGCCAGGACGGGAGGGGGGGCAACTAATGAAAAACTGTTTTTT. Residues: CARTGGGATNEKLFF.